This TCR beta chain comes out of a study of T cell responses to AZD1222 COVID-19 vaccine. Profiling relied on immunoSEQ multiplex PCR, and the TCRdb table lists in-frame clones only, not all of them. Of some 94,000 clones listed, around 90% are singletons. V gave up 5 bases and J gave up 1 base, with 11 bases separating them. The CDR3 sequence is 14 residues long. The V gene's germline CDR1 is SGHAT and CDR2 FQNNGV. This chain connects TRBV11-2 to TRBJ1-1; D is possibly TRBD1 (6 bases). This clonotype originated in an adult in good health. The material sequenced was peripheral blood, taken on day 0 of AZD1222 vaccination. This CDR3 is CASSTGTPNTEAFF. CDR3 nucleotides: TGTGCCAGCAGCACTGGGACACCGAACACTGAAGCTTTCTTT.